These 22 T cell receptor beta chains were all obtained from the same sample, sequenced in a study of response to subunit inactivated influenza vaccine. TCRdb ran MiXCR on the RT-PCR reads and lists one entry per CDR3 protein. The sample lists around 480,000 distinct CDR3 sequences, approximately 15% seen once, with approximately 3% in the top ten. Sample: CD4+ T cells sorted from PBMCs, taken around 25 months after vaccination. The receptors stem from a man aged 45 to 75 who received an inactivated influenza vaccine.

The chain links TRBV12-3 or TRBV12-4 to TRBJ2-1; 8 bases fit TRBD2. This CDR3 is built from 15 residues. The V gene end was trimmed by 5 bases and the J gene end by 9 bases; junction bases not matched to a gene: 12. The CDR3 sequence: CASSPTPTSEGEQFF. CDR3 DNA sequence: TGTGCCAGCAGTCCCACCCCGACTAGCGAGGGTGAGCAGTTCTTC.

Here the CDR3 DNA reads TGCAGTGCTGGGGACGGTTACAATGAGCAGTTCTTC. Its protein is CSAGDGYNEQFF. The chain has TRBV20-1 and TRBJ2-1; perhaps D is TRBD1 or TRBD2 (5 bases each). CDR1 and CDR2 (germline): DFQATT, SNEGSKA (reference sequence). The germline V and J ends were trimmed by 5 bases and 4 bases, with 9 bases remaining between them. This CDR3 is 12 amino acids long.

This rearrangement joins TRBV5-1 to TRBJ1-6, with D unclear. This CDR3 region has 15 residues. V lost 0 bases, J lost 10 bases, and 14 bases lay in between. The V gene's germline CDR1 is SGHRS and CDR2 YFSETQ. CDR3 region: CASSLARAYGSPLHF. The CDR3 DNA reads TGCGCCAGCAGCTTGGCTCGAGCGTATGGATCACCCCTCCACTTT.

This clonotype appeared a few times. The rearrangement links TRBV29-1 to TRBJ2-3; no clear D gene. The length of the CDR3 is 11 residues. V gave up 3 bases and J gave up 4 bases, with 5 bases separating them. In germline, CDR1 is SQVTM, CDR2 ANQGSEA. CDR3 nucleotide sequence: TGCAGCGTTGATGCGGCAGATACGCAGTATTTT. It codes for CSVDAADTQYF.

CDR3 coding DNA: TGTGCCAGCAGTTTTCCCCCGACCGGACTCTTAGGGGAGCAGTTCTTC. Its translation: CASSFPPTGLLGEQFF. The V gene is TRBV12-3 or TRBV12-4, the J gene TRBJ2-1, with D possibly matching TRBD2 (5 bases). The length of the CDR3 is 16 residues. V was trimmed by 3 bases and J by 10 bases, leaving 22 bases between them.

The V call is TRBV6-2 or TRBV6-3, the J call TRBJ2-2; no reliable D call. The CDR3 loop spans 12 amino acids. V was cut by 6 bases and J by 8 bases, with 10 bases left in between. Germline V lookup: CDR1 MNHEY, CDR2 SVGEGT. Written as DNA, the CDR3 is TGTGCCAGCAGCGCCGCTTCAGGGGAGCTGTTTTTT. This codes for CASSAASGELFF.

Within the sample, this clonotype is medium-sized. V and J are TRBV29-1 and TRBJ2-1; a weak D match, TRBD2 (5 bases). CDR3 size: 15 residues. Trimming took off 4 bases at V and 2 bases at J, with 15 bases between the two ends. Germline V gives CDR1 SQVTM, CDR2 ANQGSEA. The CDR3: CSVASRLAPYNEQFF. Written as DNA, the CDR3 is TGCAGCGTTGCATCTCGGCTAGCCCCCTACAATGAGCAGTTCTTC.

The chain couples TRBV27 to TRBJ2-3; 8 bases align to TRBD1. The J segment lost 4 bases and the V segment lost 4 bases, leaving 4 bases of the junction unmatched. The CDR3 totals 14 residues. Germline V lookup: CDR1 MNHEY, CDR2 SMNVEV (reference sequence). CDR3 sequence reads: CASSWDRLPDTQYF. As DNA, the CDR3 is TGTGCCAGCAGTTGGGACAGGCTCCCAGATACGCAGTATTTT.

This clonotype was observed a few times. This rearrangement joins TRBV14 to TRBJ2-7; TRBD2 might be the D (6 bases). V lost 0 bases and J 5 bases, leaving 17 bases between the germline ends. The CDR3 totals 16 residues. CDR1 is SGHDN, CDR2 FVKESK, per germline. CDR3 protein: CASSQEWWLACNEQYF. DNA for the CDR3: TGTGCCAGCAGCCAAGAATGGTGGCTAGCGTGCAACGAGCAGTACTTC.

This rearrangement joins TRBV5-1 to TRBJ2-2; D is undetermined. The CDR3 runs 12 residues. Trimming left V 5 bases short and J 6 bases short, with 8 bases between. Germline CDR1 SGHRS, CDR2 YFSETQ. The CDR3 DNA sequence: TGCGCCAGCAGGCCCGAGGCCGGGGAGCTGTTTTTT. Translation: CASRPEAGELFF.

The chain combines TRBV6-5 with TRBJ1-2; no definite D call. Germline-derived CDR1 and CDR2 are MNHEY and SVGAGI. The CDR3 contains 13 residues. Deletions cut 2 bases from V and 7 bases from J, with 11 bases between. The CDR3 is CASSYGRAGGYTF. The CDR3 DNA reads TGTGCCAGCAGTTACGGAAGGGCCGGTGGCTACACCTTC.

This clonotype was detected a few times. The chain links TRBV10-3 to TRBJ2-1, with TRBD1 identical over 12 bases. This CDR3 contains 15 residues. V shed 5 bases, J shed 9 bases, and the junction held 8 bases outside the gene matches. From germline, CDR1 is ENHRY and CDR2 SYGVKD. Written as DNA, the CDR3 is TGTGCCATCAGTTGGGGACAGGGGGCGCGGGGTGAGCAGTTCTTC. This sequence encodes CAISWGQGARGEQFF.

CDR3 in amino acids: CSARSPGQGQETQYF. Here the CDR3 DNA reads TGCAGTGCTAGAAGCCCGGGACAGGGCCAAGAGACCCAGTACTTC. The chain couples TRBV20-1 to TRBJ2-5, with 9 bases fitting TRBD1. This CDR3 spans 15 amino acids. The J segment lost 1 base and the V segment lost 2 bases, leaving 5 bases of the junction unmatched. Germline lookup yields CDR1 DFQATT and CDR2 SNEGSKA (reference sequence).

At least ten counts were recorded for this clonotype. A read error may produce the germline difference seen at one junction end. The chain recombines TRBV29-1 with TRBJ2-4; 8 bases agree with TRBD1. Looked up from germline, CDR1 is SQVTM and CDR2 is ANQGSEA. The CDR3 length is 13 residues. As DNA, the CDR3 is TGCAGCGTAGAAGACAGGGGTGACAACATTCAGTACTTC. It is translated as CSVEDRGDNIQYF.

The chain joins TRBV28 to TRBJ2-7, with unresolved D. This CDR3 region has 15 residues. Trimming cost V 10 bases and J 1 base, with 20 bases left between them. CDR1 and CDR2 from the germline V gene are MDHEN and SYDVKM. This chain's CDR3 is CATRPSLTHSYEQYF. Here the CDR3 DNA reads TGTGCCACCCGACCCTCGCTAACCCATTCCTACGAGCAGTACTTC.

A few counts support this clonotype. The chain combines TRBV28 with TRBJ1-6; unclear D gene. Germline V gene lookup returns CDR1 MDHEN and CDR2 SYDVKM. Trimming stripped 8 bases from V and 3 bases from J, with 23 bases between. The CDR3 sequence is 18 residues long. The CDR3, as DNA: TGTGCCAGCTCATCAGGAATGGGAGGGCCTCACTATAATTCACCCCTCCACTTT. Its translation: CASSSGMGGPHYNSPLHF.

A few counts support this clonotype. The chain carries TRBV6-2 or TRBV6-3 and TRBJ2-3, with TRBD2 matching 7 bases. This CDR3 comprises 12 residues. The junction had 6 bases not matched to a gene; V was cut back by 5 bases and J by 10 bases. Germline assignment: CDR1 MNHEY and CDR2 SVGEGT. CDR3 DNA sequence: TGTGCCAGCAGTCTTGGACTAGTGGCGCAGTATTTT. Its translation: CASSLGLVAQYF.

The genes are TRBV20-1 and TRBJ2-5; TRBD2 agrees at 11 bases. V was clipped by 3 bases and J by 4 bases; unmatched bases: 4. Germline V gene sequence: CDR1 DFQATT, CDR2 SNEGSKA (reference sequence). The CDR3 sequence is 14 residues long. The CDR3 here is CSASSGRARETQYF. The CDR3 bases are TGCAGTGCTAGTAGCGGGAGGGCCCGAGAGACCCAGTACTTC.

This clonotype was picked up a small number of times. The chain uses TRBV20-1 and TRBJ1-6; unclear D gene. Per the germline V gene, CDR1 is DFQATT and CDR2 is SNEGSKA (reference sequence). The V end lost 3 bases, the J end lost 6 bases, and 12 bases lay between the germline ends. The CDR3 length is 14 residues. The CDR3 region has the DNA TGCAGTGCTAGCAATCGTGGATTTAATTCACCCCTCCACTTT. Protein sequence: CSASNRGFNSPLHF.

This clonotype has at least ten counts. The chain is built from TRBV4-2 and TRBJ2-3, with TRBD1 matching 9 bases. Germline V lookup: CDR1 LGHNA, CDR2 YNFKEQ. V lost 4 bases and J lost 3; bases outside the gene matches: 8. The CDR3 totals 16 residues. CDR3 residues: CASSLKADRGTDTQYF. The CDR3 nucleotides read TGTGCCAGCAGCCTAAAAGCGGACAGGGGAACAGATACGCAGTATTTT.

This clonotype was recorded at least ten times. The V and J genes are TRBV7-8 and TRBJ2-5, with 8 bases matching TRBD2. This CDR3 spans 15 amino acids. With V trimmed by 5 bases and J by 5 bases, 10 bases remained unmatched. Per germline, CDR1 SGHVS and CDR2 FQNEAQ. The CDR3 DNA reads as TGTGCCAGCAGCCTGGATAGCGGGATGGGGGAGACCCAGTACTTC. It codes for CASSLDSGMGETQYF.

This clonotype was counted only a few times. The chain has TRBV2 and TRBJ1-2, with 8 positions matching TRBD1. V was pared by 3 bases and J by 6 bases, with 3 bases of the junction left unmatched. The CDR3 consists of 13 residues. The germline gives CDR1 SNHLY, CDR2 FYNNEI. CDR3: CASSDRGRDGYTF. The DNA of the CDR3 is TGTGCCAGCAGTGACAGGGGGCGTGATGGCTACACCTTC.